Here is one T cell receptor beta chain with its context. The data are from a study of blood T cell repertoires in COVID-19. Study-level background: Both acute and convalescent COVID-19 samples were obtained from the United States, Italy and Spain. Sources were T cells, B-cell-depleted T cells, or PBMCs; the material itself was cDNA or gDNA.

Trimming cost V 7 bases and J 11 bases; bases outside gene matches: 6. The CDR3 runs 11 residues. Per germline, CDR1 SNHLY and CDR2 FYNNEI. Original processing methods: Cell counts per sample came from amplifying reference gene primers. Using immunoSEQ multiplex PCR, the repertoire was profiled, and TCRdb retains in-frame clones only, with some absent. That table is the source of V, J and clone size, and D and trimming were worked out from the DNA. The sample carries some 190,000 clones, 84% recorded once. Someone with COVID-19 had been met by exposed participants within 2 weeks before study entry. The V and J genes are TRBV2 and TRBJ1-1, with 8 bases that match TRBD1. Sequenced input: PBMCs or T cells enriched from blood (not recorded which). The receptor was derived from a woman in her twenties or thirties who had been exposed to COVID-19. For the CDR3, the DNA is TGTGCCAGCAAGACACAGGGGGTGGCTTTCTTT. It is translated as CASKTQGVAFF.